The text below deals with one T cell receptor (beta chain). The count of this clone is one. Its antigen specificity is not known. Per-nucleotide qualities are absent, and no much larger clonotype sits a single base away. TCRbeta CDR3 regions were amplified from genomic DNA by means of the immunoSEQ Assay, a bias-controlled multiplex PCR. For the original study's pipeline: The number of nucleated cells in each sample was estimated from the amplification of reference gene primers within the assay. Sequence reads were collapsed and filtered to measure the absolute abundance of every unique TCRbeta CDR3 rearrangement. For each sample, productive Simpson clonality was calculated as the square root of Simpson's diversity index over productive rearrangements. TCRdb's version of the immuneACCESS table is confined to in-frame rearrangements and falls short of the full clone set. An unresolved V gene accounts for under half of the shortfall where checked; the remainder is of unknown origin. The DNA gave D and trimming, while V, J and clone size come from that table. This sample comprises 200,000 to 250,000 clones, just over 85% of them detected only once. The ten largest clones represent 11% of the sample.

The source of the sample is a study of blood T cell repertoires in COVID-19 (TCRdb year 2020). As for the study more broadly: Samples covering the acute and convalescent phases of COVID-19 were provided by collaborators in the United States, Italy and Spain. The material from the prospective study consisted of cDNA or gDNA derived from T cells, B-cell-depleted T cells, or PBMCs. The dataset comprised deeply sampled blood TCRbeta repertoires from subjects exposed to, actively infected with, or recovered from COVID-19. A freely available public database, intended as a resource for researchers studying the immune response to SARS-CoV-2, is where the repertoires were released. Samples were obtained from the ongoing ImmuneRACE study (first 160 participants) and from some 1,300 subjects provided by 6 global collaborators. Nearly every sample came with metadata listing a de-identified subject ID, COVID-19 status, age in years and sex. Where available, HLA class I and class II types were obtained from metadata supplied by the sample provider rather than from assay-based typing.

The research as a whole found: Clinical and demographic metadata were provided uncurated, with the amount varying by source and participant.

Trimming at the junction amounts to 0 bases on V and 7 bases on J, and the germline ends lie 10 bases apart. Looking up the germline V gene (reference sequence) yields CDR1 SGHKS and CDR2 YYEKEE. The CDR3 sequence holds 14 residues, the cysteine and phenylalanine included. Only the CDR3 DNA is retained, 42 bases long and in frame from the first base. In Seattle, one collaborating source enrolled patients while the infection was active and tracked those patients longitudinally over the course of disease. The collaborating institutions used their own protocols to collect whole blood in K2EDTA tubes. For TCRbeta analysis, collaborator samples were shipped as frozen whole blood, as isolated PBMCs, or as DNA extracted from either sample type.

The source material was peripheral blood. The sequence was collected from a man in his fifties or sixties with COVID-19, enrolled during active disease. The chain couples TRBV5-5 to TRBJ1-4; the D gene lacks a confident call. DNA sequence: TGTGCCAGCAGCTTGGGCGGTTTAGGTGAAAAACTGTTTTTT. It translates to CASSLGGLGEKLFF. Extended through the reference TRBV5-5 and TRBJ1-4 proteins, this CDR3 yields the full variable domain: DAGVTQSPTHLIKTRGQQVTLRCSPISGHKSVSWYQQVLGQGPQFIFQYYEKEERGRGNFPDRFSARQFPNYSSELNVNALLLGDSALYLCASSLGGLGEKLFFGSGTQLSVL.